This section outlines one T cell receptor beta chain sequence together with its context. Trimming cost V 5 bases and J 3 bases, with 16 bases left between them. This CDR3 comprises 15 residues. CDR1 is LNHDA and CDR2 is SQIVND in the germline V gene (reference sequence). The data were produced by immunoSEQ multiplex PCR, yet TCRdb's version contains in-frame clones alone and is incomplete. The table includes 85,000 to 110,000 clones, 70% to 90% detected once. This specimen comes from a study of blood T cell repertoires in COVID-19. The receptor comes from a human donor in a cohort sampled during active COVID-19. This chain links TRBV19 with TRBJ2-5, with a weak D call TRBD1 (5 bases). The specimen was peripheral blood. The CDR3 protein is CASSAPTRGKETQYF. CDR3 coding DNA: TGTGCCAGTAGTGCCCCGACAAGGGGAAAAGAGACCCAGTACTTC.